Below are 24 T cell receptor beta chains sequenced from a single sample in a study of vaccination and CD4 T cells after COVID-19. The assay that was used to sequence DNA from cultured CD4+ T cells was the Oncomine TCR Beta short-read assay. One entry per CDR3 protein results from TCRdb running MiXCR on the PCR reads. The sample yields approximately 15,000 distinct CDR3 sequences, about 60% seen once. Treatment given: roughly 10-day PBMC culture with coronavirus spike peptide pools or control peptides (ViraFEST assay). No antigens are known for them. What was sequenced was CD4+ T cells from blood, cultured in vitro. All receptors come from a human donor who had recovered from COVID-19.

This clonotype has only a few counts. V gene TRBV2 combines with J gene TRBJ1-5, with TRBD1 identical over 9 bases. Germline lookup yields CDR1 SNHLY and CDR2 FYNNEI. This CDR3 spans 15 amino acids. V dropped 6 bases and J dropped 4; count of bases not matched to a gene: 7. This CDR3 reads CASRDRQGGNQPQHF. The CDR3 nucleotides are TGTGCCAGCAGAGACAGACAGGGGGGTAATCAGCCCCAGCATTTT. The full variable domain, rest sourced from reference TRBV2 and TRBJ1-5, is EPEVTQTPSHQVTQMGQEVILRCVPISNHLYFYWYRQILGQKVEFLVSFYNNEISEKSEIFDDQFSVERPDGSNFTLKIRSTKLEDSAMYFCASRDRQGGNQPQHFGDGTRLSIL.

The chain is built from TRBV5-1 and TRBJ2-5, with a weak D call TRBD1 (6 bases). V gave up 7 bases and J gave up 3 bases, with 10 bases separating them. The CDR3 loop spans 12 amino acids. CDR1 and CDR2 (germline): SGHRS, YFSETQ. CDR3 coding DNA: TGCGCCAGCGGACAGACGAAAGAGACCCAGTACTTC. It encodes CASGQTKETQYF.

The V and J genes are TRBV19 and TRBJ2-5; TRBD2 aligns across 14 bases. Per germline, CDR1 LNHDA and CDR2 SQIVND (reference sequence). V was pared by 10 bases and J by 4 bases, with 2 bases of the junction left unmatched. The CDR3 is made up of 13 amino acids. As DNA, the CDR3 is TGTGCCACCGGGACTAGCGGGAGAGAGACCCAGTACTTC. This encodes CATGTSGRETQYF.

The V and J genes are TRBV18 and TRBJ2-5; possibly TRBD1 or TRBD2 for D (5 bases each). Deletions cut 0 bases from V and 6 bases from J, with 20 bases between. This CDR3 contains 17 residues. Germline CDR1 reads KGHSH; CDR2 reads LQKENI. CDR3 sequence: CASSPPAEGSGRKTQYF. CDR3 nucleotides: TGTGCCAGCTCACCACCAGCTGAGGGGAGTGGAAGAAAGACCCAGTACTTC.

J is TRBJ1-1 and V is TRBV3-1, with D unclear. Trimming left V 0 bases short and J 8 bases short, with 13 bases between. The CDR3 has 14 residues. Germline lookup yields CDR1 LGHDT and CDR2 YNNKEL (reference sequence). For the CDR3, the DNA is TGTGCCAGCAGCCAAGATACGGCGGCGGGGGAAGCTTTCTTT. Its protein product is CASSQDTAAGEAFF. Drawing the rest from reference TRBV3-1 and TRBJ1-1, the complete variable domain is DTAVSQTPKYLVTQMGNDKSIKCEQNLGHDTMYWYKQDSKKFLKIMFSYNNKELIINETVPNRFSPKSPDKAHLNLHINSLELGDSAVYFCASSQDTAAGEAFFGQGTRLTVV.

V is TRBV6-2 or TRBV6-3 and J is TRBJ1-5, with D possibly TRBD1 on 5 matching bases. This CDR3 is built from 13 residues. The ends were cut back, 8 bases at V and 5 bases at J, with 13 bases in the middle. Germline values: CDR1 MNHEY, CDR2 SVGEGT. The CDR3 nucleotides are TGTGCCAGCGGCTGGGACGTCTATCAGCCCCAGCATTTT. As protein: CASGWDVYQPQHF.

This clonotype was counted a few times. V usage is TRBV20-1 and J usage is TRBJ1-1; 9 bases are shared with TRBD1. Germline CDR1 reads DFQATT; CDR2 reads SNEGSKA (reference sequence). The CDR3 extends over 15 amino acids. V gave up 3 bases and J gave up 3 bases; unmatched junction bases: 8. The DNA of the CDR3 is TGCAGTGCTAGGGCCGGACAGGGGCGATACACTGAAGCTTTCTTT. Its protein product is CSARAGQGRYTEAFF.

The table lists this clonotype with a few counts. The rearrangement uses TRBV15 and TRBJ2-7; 9 bases are shared with TRBD2. J was trimmed by 0 bases and V by 5 bases; bases with no gene match: 11. The CDR3 sequence is 17 residues long. Germline CDR1 LNHNV, CDR2 YYDKDF (reference sequence). Here the CDR3 DNA reads TGTGCCACCAGCTATACTGGAGCTAGCGGGATCTCCTACGAGCAGTACTTC. Amino acids: CATSYTGASGISYEQYF.

This chain joins TRBV5-4 and TRBJ2-3; TRBD2 aligns across 7 bases. The CDR3 sequence is 14 residues long. Germline-derived CDR1 and CDR2 are SGHNT and YYREEE (reference sequence). J lost 1 base, V lost 1 base, and 0 bases had no gene match. CDR3: CASSLREGTDTQYF. CDR3 in DNA: TGTGCCAGCAGCTTGCGGGAGGGCACAGATACGCAGTATTTT.

This chain links TRBV29-1 with TRBJ2-3; 9 nucleotides agree with TRBD2. CDR1 and CDR2 (germline): SQVTM, ANQGSEA. The V gene end was trimmed by 4 bases and the J gene end by 3 bases; junction bases not matched to a gene: 5. This CDR3 has 14 amino acids. CDR3 protein: CSVGGRVQTDTQYF. The CDR3 DNA reads TGCAGCGTTGGCGGGAGGGTGCAGACAGATACGCAGTATTTT.

The chain uses TRBV19 and TRBJ2-3; 10 nucleotides line up with TRBD2. V lost 3 bases and J lost 4; bases outside the gene matches: 7. CDR1 and CDR2 from the germline V gene are LNHDA and SQIVND (reference sequence). This CDR3 has 16 amino acids. CDR3 sequence: CASSIDVAGGADTQYF. The CDR3, as DNA: TGTGCCAGTAGTATTGATGTAGCGGGAGGAGCAGATACGCAGTATTTT. Complete variable domain (other parts from reference TRBV19 and TRBJ2-3): DGGITQSPKYLFRKEGQNVTLSCEQNLNHDAMYWYRQDPGQGLRLIYYSQIVNDFQKGDIAEGYSVSREKKESFPLTVTSAQKNPTAFYLCASSIDVAGGADTQYFGPGTRLTVL.

Only one count was recorded for this clonotype. The chain joins TRBV20-1 to TRBJ1-4; D gene ambiguous. Germline V gives CDR1 DFQATT, CDR2 SNEGSKA (reference sequence). This CDR3 contains 14 residues. With 3 bases removed from V and 8 bases from J, the gap between germline ends came to 16 bases. This CDR3 reads CSASGSGGYEKLFF. In DNA form, the CDR3 reads TGCAGTGCTAGTGGGTCAGGCGGGTACGAAAAACTGTTTTTT.

This clonotype was seen only once. The chain employs TRBV6-5 and TRBJ1-2; D remains ambiguous. Germline V gene sequence: CDR1 MNHEY, CDR2 SVGAGI. V was pared by 2 bases and J by 5 bases, with 12 bases between. The CDR3 runs 14 residues. The CDR3 nucleotides are TGTGCCAGCAGTTACCGTCCAGCTCGGTATGGCTACACCTTC. Protein sequence: CASSYRPARYGYTF.

The chain links TRBV5-4 to TRBJ1-2; 10 bases agree with TRBD1. The V segment lost 4 bases and the J segment 8 bases; nucleotides outside the gene matches: 8. Germline V gene lookup returns CDR1 SGHNT and CDR2 YYREEE (reference sequence). This CDR3 region has 14 residues. The DNA of the CDR3 is TGTGCCAGCAGCGTCCGACAGGGGGCGGGCGGCTACACCTTC. Its protein product is CASSVRQGAGGYTF.

The chain recombines TRBV2 with TRBJ1-5; 12 bases fit TRBD1. The CDR3 length is 17 residues. V lost 8 bases and J lost 2; bases outside the gene matches: 10. Germline V gene sequence: CDR1 SNHLY, CDR2 FYNNEI. The CDR3 DNA reads TGTGCCAGCGTTCCGGGACAGGGGGCTTGGGGCAATCAGCCCCAGCATTTT. Translated, it gives CASVPGQGAWGNQPQHF.

With respect to this clonotype: A read error may explain this, as a much larger clone is one base away. The chain combines TRBV15 with TRBJ1-5; no firm D call. Germline CDR1 is LNHNV and CDR2 is YYDKDF (reference sequence). This CDR3 has 14 residues. CDR3 loop: CVTSRDPENQPQHF. The CDR3 nucleotides are TGTGTCACCAGCAGAGATCCCGAGAATCAGCCCCAGCATTTT.

The chain combines TRBV20-1 with TRBJ2-6, with D tentatively TRBD2 (6 bases). Germline CDR1 reads DFQATT; CDR2 reads SNEGSKA (reference sequence). The CDR3 runs 14 residues. The ends were cut back, 6 bases at V and 0 bases at J, with 9 bases in the middle. The DNA for the CDR3 is TGCAGTGCCGGGGGTCACTCTGGGGCCAACGTCCTGACTTTC. Translation: CSAGGHSGANVLTF.

This clonotype turned up a few times. V is TRBV28 and J is TRBJ1-5; D gene ambiguous. V lost 2 bases and J 5 bases, leaving 10 bases between the germline ends. The V gene's germline CDR1 is MDHEN and CDR2 SYDVKM. The CDR3 is 14 residues long. The CDR3 region has the DNA TGTGCCAGCAGTTTAGCCCTGGGGTATCAGCCCCAGCATTTT. Protein product: CASSLALGYQPQHF. Variable domain in full (rest from reference TRBV28 and TRBJ1-5): DVKVTQSSRYLVKRTGEKVFLECVQDMDHENMFWYRQDPGLGLRLIYFSYDVKMKEKGDIPEGYSVSREKKERFSLILESASTNQTSMYLCASSLALGYQPQHFGDGTRLSIL.

V is TRBV5-4 and J is TRBJ2-3; no reliable D call. Trimming left V 2 bases short and J 4 bases short, with 8 bases between. This CDR3 has 13 amino acids. The germline gives CDR1 SGHNT, CDR2 YYREEE (reference sequence). The CDR3 loop reads CASSFLGPDTQYF. The CDR3 DNA sequence: TGTGCCAGCAGCTTCCTAGGCCCAGATACGCAGTATTTT.

V is TRBV25-1 and J is TRBJ1-2, with TRBD1 identical over 7 bases. Trimming took 0 bases from V and 7 from J; bases not matched to a gene: 5. CDR1 and CDR2 (germline): MGHDK, SYGVNS. The CDR3 totals 14 residues. CDR3 residues: CASSEYGGGSGYTF. CDR3 coding DNA: TGTGCCAGCAGTGAATATGGAGGGGGCAGTGGCTACACCTTC.

The chain combines TRBV10-3 with TRBJ2-3; D remains ambiguous. Trimming removed 8 bases from V and 0 bases from J, with 9 bases in between. The CDR3 spans 13 residues. In germline, CDR1 is ENHRY, CDR2 SYGVKD. CDR3 in amino acids: CAIGVESTDTQYF. As DNA, the CDR3 is TGTGCCATCGGCGTGGAGAGCACAGATACGCAGTATTTT.

The chain employs TRBV6-1 and TRBJ1-2; D ambiguous. Trimming stripped 6 bases from V and 8 bases from J, with 19 bases between. CDR1 and CDR2 (germline): MNHNS, SASEGT. The CDR3 has 14 amino acids. The DNA for the CDR3 is TGTGCCAGCAGGTCCACATCCGGCTCTGACGGCTACACCTTC. It encodes CASRSTSGSDGYTF.

For this clonotype: At one end, the junction sequence differs from germline, possibly due to a read error. The rearrangement uses TRBV6-5 and TRBJ2-7, with a weak D call TRBD1 (6 bases). The CDR3 runs to 14 residues. CDR1 is MNHEY and CDR2 is SVGAGI in the germline V gene. In nucleotides, the CDR3 is TGTGCCATCAGTTCCGGGACAAACCCCTACGAGCAGTACTTC. The encoded protein is CAISSGTNPYEQYF.

By sample fraction, this clonotype is medium-sized (0.01 to 0.1%). The J gene is TRBJ2-7, the V gene TRBV20-1, with 11 bases fitting TRBD2. CDR3 length equals 16 residues. The germline V gene has CDR1 DFQATT and CDR2 SNEGSKA (reference sequence). Germline trimming cut 0 bases from V and 3 bases from J; bases unmatched to any gene: 7. The CDR3 DNA reads as TGCAGTGCTAGAGATCCACTAGCGGGAGAGGGCTACGAGCAGTACTTC. Its protein is CSARDPLAGEGYEQYF.